The T cell receptor beta chain under discussion was sequenced for a study of T-cell reconstitution after alpha-beta-depleted transplantation in children. V was shortened by 7 bases and J by 3 bases, with 18 bases between the two germline ends. The CDR3 extends over 15 amino acids. Germline CDR1 is SGHAT and CDR2 is FQDESV (reference sequence). Preparation of the TCRbeta library involved a method that used unique molecular identifiers. TCRdb processed the PCR reads anew with MiXCR; each CDR3 protein has one entry. The repertoire holds approximately 98,000 distinct CDR3 sequences, with 5% to 8% as singletons. In its sample, this clonotype was seen many times.

V and J are TRBV11-1 and TRBJ2-5; tentative D call: TRBD2 (6 bases). This TCR was sampled from a male patient aged 2-15 years who had a stem cell transplant for acute lymphoblastic leukemia, so the T cells may come from the graft donor. This specimen consisted of PBMCs, mostly from graft donor cells, obtained 360 days after TCRalphabeta/CD19-depleted stem cell transplant. The CDR3 loop is CASIGRGGLKETQYF. In nucleotides, the CDR3 is TGTGCCAGCATTGGTAGGGGAGGATTGAAAGAGACCCAGTACTTC.